The clone carrying this T cell receptor (beta chain) was found a few times. As yet, its antigen is unknown. The CDR3 totals 14 residues. V gave up 1 base and J gave up 8 bases, with 12 bases separating them. Per the germline V gene, CDR1 is LNHNV and CDR2 is YYDKDF (reference sequence). The data belong to a study of T-cell reconstitution after alpha-beta-depleted transplantation in children. Molecular barcoding with unique molecular identifiers was used for the TCRbeta library. TCRdb re-derived calls from the PCR reads in MiXCR, one entry per CDR3 protein. The top ten hold approximately 29% of the sample, which has about 400,000 distinct CDR3 sequences, around 15% seen once. Findings and caveats of the study: At day 60, the high TCRbeta diversity found in some patients originated from recipient T cells and thymic progenitors that had survived. About two months after transplant, alpha-beta T cells reportedly came from several hundred expanded graft clones. Most T-cell counts and diversity one year after the transplant came from T cells that were newly produced.

The chain is built from TRBV15 and TRBJ2-1; D uncertain. This specimen was PBMCs, mostly from graft donor cells, taken 360 days after TCRalphabeta/CD19-depleted stem cell transplant. The origin of this receptor is a boy under two years old who had a stem cell transplant for Wiskott-Aldrich syndrome, so the T cells may come from the graft donor. CDR3 sequence (DNA): TGTGCCACCAGCAGAGGCCCGATAAGGGATGAGCAGTTCTTC. It codes for CATSRGPIRDEQFF.